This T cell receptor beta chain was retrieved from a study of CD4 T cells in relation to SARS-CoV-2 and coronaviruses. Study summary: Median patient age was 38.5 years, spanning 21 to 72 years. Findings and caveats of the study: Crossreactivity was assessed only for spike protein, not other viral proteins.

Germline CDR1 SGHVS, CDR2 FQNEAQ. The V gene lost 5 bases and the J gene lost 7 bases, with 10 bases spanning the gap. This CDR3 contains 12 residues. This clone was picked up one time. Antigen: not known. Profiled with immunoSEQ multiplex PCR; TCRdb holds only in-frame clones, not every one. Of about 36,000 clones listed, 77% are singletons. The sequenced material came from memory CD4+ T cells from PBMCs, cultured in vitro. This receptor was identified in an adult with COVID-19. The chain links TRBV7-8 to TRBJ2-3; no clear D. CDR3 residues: CASSPRNYTQYF. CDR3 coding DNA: TGTGCCAGCAGCCCCCGGAACTATACGCAGTATTTT.